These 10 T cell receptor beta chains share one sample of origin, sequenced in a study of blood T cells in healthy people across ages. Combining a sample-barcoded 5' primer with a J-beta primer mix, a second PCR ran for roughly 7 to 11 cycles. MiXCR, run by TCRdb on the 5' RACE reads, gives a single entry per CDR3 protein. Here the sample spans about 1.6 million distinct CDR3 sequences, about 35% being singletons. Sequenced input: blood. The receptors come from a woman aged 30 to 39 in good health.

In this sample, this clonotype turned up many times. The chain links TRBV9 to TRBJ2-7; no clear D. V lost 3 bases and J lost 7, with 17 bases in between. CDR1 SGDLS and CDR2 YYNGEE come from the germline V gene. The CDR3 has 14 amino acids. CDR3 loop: CASSALEWTREQYF. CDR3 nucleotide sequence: TGTGCCAGCAGCGCCCTGGAGTGGACGAGGGAGCAGTACTTC. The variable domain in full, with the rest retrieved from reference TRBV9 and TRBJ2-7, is DSGVTQTPKHLITATGQRVTLRCSPRSGDLSVYWYQQSLDQGLQFLIQYYNGEERAKGNILERFSAQQFPDLHSELNLSSLELGDSALYFCASSALEWTREQYFGPGTRLTVT.

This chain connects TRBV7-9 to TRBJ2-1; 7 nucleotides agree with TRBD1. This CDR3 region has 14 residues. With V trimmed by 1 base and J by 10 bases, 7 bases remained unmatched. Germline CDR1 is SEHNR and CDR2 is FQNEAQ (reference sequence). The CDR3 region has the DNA TGTGCCAGCAGCTTAGGCCAGGGGGTAGGCGAGCAGTTCTTC. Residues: CASSLGQGVGEQFF.

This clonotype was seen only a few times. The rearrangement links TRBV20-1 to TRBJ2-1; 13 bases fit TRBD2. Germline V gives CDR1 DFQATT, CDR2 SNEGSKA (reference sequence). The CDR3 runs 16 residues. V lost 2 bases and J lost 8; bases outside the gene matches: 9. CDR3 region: CSARRGTSGNSDEQFF. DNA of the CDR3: TGCAGTGCTAGACGGGGGACTAGCGGGAACTCCGATGAGCAGTTCTTC.

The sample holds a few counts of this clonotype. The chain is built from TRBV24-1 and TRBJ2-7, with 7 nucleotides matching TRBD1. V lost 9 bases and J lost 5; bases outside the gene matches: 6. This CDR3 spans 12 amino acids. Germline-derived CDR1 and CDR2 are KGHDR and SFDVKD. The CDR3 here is CATPGQVNEQYF. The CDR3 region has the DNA TGTGCCACCCCCGGACAGGTAAACGAGCAGTACTTC.

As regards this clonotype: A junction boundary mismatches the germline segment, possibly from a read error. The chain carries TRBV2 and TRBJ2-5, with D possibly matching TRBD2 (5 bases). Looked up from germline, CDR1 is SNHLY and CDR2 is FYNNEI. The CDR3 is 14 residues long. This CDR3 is CASSERRSGETRYF. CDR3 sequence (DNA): TGTGCCAGCAGTGAAAGGAGGAGCGGAGAGACCCGGTACTTC.

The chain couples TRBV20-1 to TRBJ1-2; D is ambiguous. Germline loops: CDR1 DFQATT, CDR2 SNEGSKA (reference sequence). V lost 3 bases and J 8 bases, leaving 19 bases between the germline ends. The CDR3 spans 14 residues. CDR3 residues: CSASTASLSRGYTF. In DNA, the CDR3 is TGCAGTGCTAGTACAGCTTCCCTATCTCGAGGCTACACCTTC.

The CDR3 nucleotides are TGTGCCAGCAGTTTATTTTTGGGACAGGGTCGAGGCTACACCTTC. This encodes CASSLFLGQGRGYTF. The chain recombines TRBV12-3 or TRBV12-4 with TRBJ1-2; 9 bases are shared with TRBD1. V gave up 2 bases and J gave up 8 bases; unmatched junction bases: 9. The CDR3 has 15 amino acids.

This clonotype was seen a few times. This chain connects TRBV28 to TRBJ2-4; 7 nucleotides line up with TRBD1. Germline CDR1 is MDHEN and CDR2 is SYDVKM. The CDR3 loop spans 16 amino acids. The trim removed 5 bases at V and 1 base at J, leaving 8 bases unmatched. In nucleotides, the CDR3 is TGTGCCAGCAGTGCCTTAGGGGGCCGGGCCAAAAACATTCAGTACTTC. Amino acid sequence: CASSALGGRAKNIQYF.

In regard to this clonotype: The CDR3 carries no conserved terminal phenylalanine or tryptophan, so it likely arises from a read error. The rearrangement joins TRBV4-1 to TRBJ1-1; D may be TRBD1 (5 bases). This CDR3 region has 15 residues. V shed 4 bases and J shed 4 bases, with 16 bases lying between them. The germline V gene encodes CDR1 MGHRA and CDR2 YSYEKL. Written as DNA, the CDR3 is TGCGCCAGCAGCCCGGCGGTGGGGGGAGGCACTGAAGCTTTCCTT. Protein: CASSPAVGGGTEAFL.

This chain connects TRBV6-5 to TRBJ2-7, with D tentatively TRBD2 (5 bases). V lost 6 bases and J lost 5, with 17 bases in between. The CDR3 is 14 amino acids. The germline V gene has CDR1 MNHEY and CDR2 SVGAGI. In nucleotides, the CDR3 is TGTGCCAGCAGGTCCCCCGAGACCGGGGACGAGCAGTACTTC. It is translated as CASRSPETGDEQYF.